The 25 T cell receptor beta chains presented below share a single source sample, sequenced in a study of shared T cell receptors in the human thymus. This table comes from immunoSEQ multiplex PCR, and its TCRdb copy is limited to in-frame clones, with some not included. The sample holds hundreds of thousands of clones; around 87% are singletons and the top ten take 0.009% to 0.0095%. This sample was shared with a second study, whose subject was human thymus T cells.

What was sequenced was thymocytes. The receptors were sampled from a boy younger than two with a congenital heart defect.

The CDR3 sequence is CASSFGRGNTGELFF. CDR3 coding DNA: TGTGCCAGCAGTTTCGGCCGAGGGAACACCGGGGAGCTGTTTTTT. V gene TRBV27 combines with J gene TRBJ2-2; unclear D gene. The CDR3 extends over 15 amino acids. V was clipped by 3 bases and J by 1 base, with 9 bases between them. CDR1 is MNHEY, CDR2 SMNVEV, per germline (reference sequence).

The chain couples TRBV2 to TRBJ1-5; the D gene is possibly TRBD1 (6 bases). This CDR3 spans 18 amino acids. The germline CDR1 and CDR2 sequences are SNHLY and FYNNEI. Trimming left V 2 bases short and J 3 bases short, with 20 bases between. CDR3 nucleotides: TGTGCCAGCAGTGAAAAGAAATACGGACAGCCATACAATCAGCCCCAGCATTTT. Its protein product is CASSEKKYGQPYNQPQHF.

The chain recombines TRBV4-1 with TRBJ1-2; a weak D match, TRBD1 (6 bases). The CDR3 is 15 residues long. V lost 4 bases, J lost 9 bases, and 21 bases lay in between. Germline V gives CDR1 MGHRA, CDR2 YSYEKL. The CDR3 DNA is TGCGCCAGCAGCCCGGGAGGGGGGGCCGGTTTAAGCTACACCTTC. It is translated as CASSPGGGAGLSYTF.

The rearrangement uses TRBV28 and TRBJ2-7; 10 bases align to TRBD2. Germline loops: CDR1 MDHEN, CDR2 SYDVKM. The ends lost 2 bases at V and 3 bases at J; junction bases unmatched: 16. CDR3 length equals 19 residues. The CDR3 nucleotides are TGTGCCAGCAGTTTAGATCGGTCCAAAAAGGGACTAGCGATCTACGAGCAGTACTTC. It codes for CASSLDRSKKGLAIYEQYF.

The J gene is TRBJ1-4, the V gene TRBV7-9; 10 positions agree with TRBD1. The CDR3 loop spans 16 amino acids. Germline values: CDR1 SEHNR, CDR2 FQNEAQ (reference sequence). Germline trimming cut 5 bases from V and 8 bases from J; bases unmatched to any gene: 11. CDR3 DNA: TGTGCCAGCAGCGCGAAAACCGGGACAGGGGTAGAAAAACTGTTTTTT. Its translation: CASSAKTGTGVEKLFF.

This clone has just a few counts. This CDR3 is also generated by other DNA sequences in the sample. The V gene is TRBV6-5, the J gene TRBJ2-7; 11 positions match TRBD2. With V trimmed by 2 bases and J by 1 base, 1 base remained unmatched. The length of the CDR3 is 15 residues. Germline-derived CDR1 and CDR2 are MNHEY and SVGAGI. For the CDR3, the DNA is TGTGCCAGCAGTTACGGGACTAGCGGATCCTACGAGCAGTACTTC. As protein: CASSYGTSGSYEQYF.

CDR3 sequence: CASSQRQFGEQYF. The CDR3 DNA reads as TGCGCCAGCAGCCAACGACAGTTTGGCGAGCAGTACTTC. The chain recombines TRBV4-1 with TRBJ2-7, with a weak D call TRBD1 (5 bases). V was clipped by 2 bases and J by 6 bases, with 11 bases between them. The CDR3 sequence is 13 residues long. Germline loops: CDR1 MGHRA, CDR2 YSYEKL.

Written as DNA, the CDR3 is TGCGCCAGCAGCTACTGGGGGGGTGTCAATGAGCAGTTCTTC. Amino acid sequence: CASSYWGGVNEQFF. This chain links TRBV5-1 with TRBJ2-1; 7 nucleotides match TRBD2. V was pared by 3 bases and J by 6 bases, with 6 bases of the junction left unmatched. CDR1 SGHRS and CDR2 YFSETQ come from the germline V gene. CDR3 size: 14 residues.

This rearrangement joins TRBV6-1 to TRBJ1-2; 9 bases map to TRBD1. This CDR3 spans 15 amino acids. The V and J ends lost 2 bases and 8 bases, in that order; junction bases with no gene match: 9. The germline CDR1 and CDR2 sequences are MNHNS and SASEGT. The CDR3 bases are TGTGCCAGCAGTGAAATTTTGGGACAGGGAAGCGGCTACACCTTC. It translates to CASSEILGQGSGYTF.

The V gene is TRBV28, the J gene TRBJ2-5, with a weak D call TRBD2 (5 bases). Trimming removed 3 bases at V and 5 bases at J, with 13 bases between. CDR3 length: 14 residues. The germline gives CDR1 MDHEN, CDR2 SYDVKM. The CDR3, as DNA: TGTGCCAGCAGTTTGAGGGCCCGTTGGGAGACCCAGTACTTC. Translating it yields CASSLRARWETQYF.

This chain joins TRBV27 and TRBJ2-7; D might be TRBD1 (6 bases). The ends were cut back, 6 bases at V and 5 bases at J, with 11 bases in the middle. Germline V gives CDR1 MNHEY, CDR2 SMNVEV (reference sequence). The CDR3 runs to 12 residues. The CDR3 DNA sequence: TGTGCCAGCAGGGCCACAGGGCACGAGCAGTACTTC. Its translation: CASRATGHEQYF.

The gene calls are TRBV28 and TRBJ1-2; 10 bases match TRBD1. The CDR3 sequence is 15 residues long. The V segment lost 3 bases and the J segment 8 bases; nucleotides outside the gene matches: 9. Germline V CDR1 and CDR2: MDHEN, SYDVKM. CDR3: CASSFPLGQGSGYTF. The CDR3 nucleotides read TGTGCCAGCAGTTTTCCGCTGGGACAGGGGTCAGGCTACACCTTC.

The J gene is TRBJ1-2, the V gene TRBV27; possibly TRBD1 for D (5 bases). This CDR3 spans 17 amino acids. The ends were cut back, 5 bases at V and 5 bases at J, with 24 bases in the middle. Germline V CDR1 and CDR2: MNHEY, SMNVEV (reference sequence). The CDR3 DNA sequence: TGTGCCAGCAGTCCCCCTAGGGAGGGACCCTATGAGTATGGCTACACCTTC. This sequence encodes CASSPPREGPYEYGYTF.

The chain is built from TRBV7-9 and TRBJ2-3; 7 bases are a match to TRBD2. The V gene's germline CDR1 is SEHNR and CDR2 FQNEAQ (reference sequence). The CDR3 is 14 residues long. V lost 7 bases, J lost 4 bases, and 8 bases stayed unmatched. This chain's CDR3 is CASNTGGRADTQYF. In DNA form, the CDR3 reads TGTGCCAGCAATACTGGAGGGAGGGCAGATACGCAGTATTTT. The full variable domain, rest sourced from reference TRBV7-9 and TRBJ2-3, is DTGVSQNPRHKITKRGQNVTFRCDPISEHNRLYWYRQTLGQGPEFLTYFQNEAQLEKSRLLSDRFSAERPKGSFSTLEIQRTEQGDSAMYLCASNTGGRADTQYFGPGTRLTVL.

As to this clone: At the DNA level, this CDR3 is encoded by other sequences in the same sample as well. The V call is TRBV5-4, the J call TRBJ1-2, with D uncertain. The CDR3 length is 14 residues. Trimming left V 0 bases short and J 3 bases short, with 9 bases between. Germline assignment: CDR1 SGHNT and CDR2 YYREEE (reference sequence). The CDR3 sequence is CASSLDRPDYGYTF. The CDR3 DNA reads as TGTGCCAGCAGCTTGGACAGACCCGACTATGGCTACACCTTC. Filled out from reference TRBV5-4 and TRBJ1-2, the complete variable domain reads ETGVTQSPTHLIKTRGQQVTLRCSSQSGHNTVSWYQQALGQGPQFIFQYYREEENGRGNFPPRFSGLQFPNYSSELNVNALELDDSALYLCASSLDRPDYGYTFGSGTRLTVV.

The genes are TRBV15 and TRBJ2-5; possible D gene TRBD1, 6 bases. The CDR3 extends over 15 amino acids. CDR1 is LNHNV, CDR2 YYDKDF, per germline (reference sequence). Trimming removed 1 base from V and 5 bases from J, with 14 bases in between. DNA of the CDR3: TGTGCCACCAGCAGAGCAGGGGACATAGCGGAGACCCAGTACTTC. Translating it yields CATSRAGDIAETQYF.

The rearrangement uses TRBV6-6 and TRBJ2-1; possible D gene TRBD1, 6 bases. This CDR3 is 14 amino acids long. Deletions cut 1 base from V and 5 bases from J, with 9 bases between. Germline V gene sequence: CDR1 MNHNY, CDR2 SVGAGI (reference sequence). This CDR3 reads CASSYWAGDNEQFF. DNA of the CDR3: TGTGCCAGCAGTTACTGGGCAGGGGACAATGAGCAGTTCTTC.

This chain uses TRBV14 with TRBJ2-1; D possibly corresponds to TRBD2 (7 bases). In germline, CDR1 is SGHDN, CDR2 FVKESK. Trimming cost V 3 bases and J 9 bases, with 15 bases left between them. The CDR3 is 14 residues long. The CDR3: CASSQAGAGSEQFF. As DNA, the CDR3 is TGTGCCAGCAGCCAGGCGGGGGCGGGAAGTGAGCAGTTCTTC.

The chain links TRBV5-1 to TRBJ1-2, with TRBD1 identical over 9 bases. Germline lookup yields CDR1 SGHRS and CDR2 YFSETQ. The length of the CDR3 is 16 residues. The V and J ends lost 4 bases and 4 bases, in that order; junction bases with no gene match: 11. The CDR3 sequence: CASSRGQGRWIYGYTF. As DNA, the CDR3 is TGCGCCAGCAGCCGAGGACAGGGGCGTTGGATCTATGGCTACACCTTC. The complete variable domain, with remaining parts taken from reference TRBV5-1 and TRBJ1-2, reads KAGVTQTPRYLIKTRGQQVTLSCSPISGHRSVSWYQQTPGQGLQFLFEYFSETQRNKGNFPGRFSGRQFSNSRSEMNVSTLELGDSALYLCASSRGQGRWIYGYTFGSGTRLTVV.

In its sample, this clone was seen once. The chain recombines TRBV19 with TRBJ1-1; weak D call: TRBD1 (5 bases). Germline-derived CDR1 and CDR2 are LNHDA and SQIVND (reference sequence). The CDR3 has 16 residues. V lost 3 bases to trimming and J lost 5 bases, with 19 bases between them. The CDR3 sequence: CASSIPSPRGDTEAFF. The CDR3 nucleotides are TGTGCCAGTAGTATCCCCAGCCCACGGGGGGATACTGAAGCTTTCTTT.

This clone was detected only a few times. The chain is built from TRBV14 and TRBJ1-2; D uncertain. CDR1 and CDR2 from the germline V gene are SGHDN and FVKESK. The length of the CDR3 is 13 residues. V lost 5 bases and J lost 10, with 17 bases in between. DNA of the CDR3: TGTGCCAGCAGCGTATATGACAACCGGTCCTACACCTTC. It encodes CASSVYDNRSYTF. The whole variable domain, remainder taken from reference TRBV14 and TRBJ1-2, is EAGVTQFPSHSVIEKGQTVTLRCDPISGHDNLYWYRRVMGKEIKFLLHFVKESKQDESGMPNNRFLAERTGGTYSTLKVQPAELEDSGVYFCASSVYDNRSYTFGSGTRLTVV.

The V gene is TRBV4-1, the J gene TRBJ2-1; D gene unclear. The V gene's germline CDR1 is MGHRA and CDR2 YSYEKL. Trimming took off 0 bases at V and 8 bases at J, with 8 bases between the two ends. The CDR3 spans 13 residues. This chain's CDR3 is CASSQEQNHEQFF. The CDR3 nucleotides are TGCGCCAGCAGCCAAGAACAGAACCATGAGCAGTTCTTC.

Notes on this clone: A read error may produce the germline difference seen at one junction end. The chain recombines TRBV7-7 with TRBJ2-2; 8 bases match TRBD2. The CDR3 has 16 residues. Germline lookup yields CDR1 SSHAT and CDR2 FNYEAQ (reference sequence). CDR3 loop: CASNPVAAGDTGELFF. For the CDR3, the DNA is TGTGCTAGCAACCCGGTGGCAGCGGGGGACACCGGGGAGCTGTTTTTT. Combining the CDR3 with reference TRBV7-7 and TRBJ2-2 gives the whole variable domain GAGVSQSPRYKVTKRGQDVTLRCDPISSHATLYWYQQALGQGPEFLTYFNYEAQPDKSGLPSDRFSAERPEGSISTLTIQRTEQRDSAMYRCASNPVAAGDTGELFFGEGSRLTVL.

The chain's CDR3 is CASSRGTGGGGELFF. The CDR3, as DNA: TGTGCCAGCAGTCGCGGGACAGGGGGGGGCGGGGAGCTGTTTTTT. This chain uses TRBV7-2 with TRBJ2-2; 11 nucleotides line up with TRBD1. V gave up 6 bases and J gave up 7 bases; unmatched junction bases: 7. The CDR3 extends over 15 amino acids. Per germline, CDR1 SGHTA and CDR2 FQGNSA.

The chain combines TRBV5-4 with TRBJ2-6; D is possibly TRBD2 (6 bases). V was pared by 1 base and J by 2 bases, with 7 bases between. This CDR3 has 15 residues. Germline V gene data show CDR1 as SGHNT and CDR2 as YYREEE (reference sequence). CDR3 in DNA: TGTGCCAGCAGCTTGTGGGGGGCTGGGGCCAACGTCCTGACTTTC. Protein: CASSLWGAGANVLTF.